These T cell receptor beta chains were read from a single sample in a study of cytomegalovirus exposure and HLA in healthy donors. Sequencing was performed with immunoSEQ multiplex PCR; in TCRdb, only in-frame clones are kept and a portion is missing. This table holds over 50,000 clones, approximately 92% found once. Sequenced material: PBMCs. The origin of the receptors is a man in his late teens or twenties in good health and CMV-seropositive. CDR3s include the opening cysteine and the closing phenylalanine or tryptophan. D genes are given only for firm matches. Only part of the rows carry a size: once, few, many, or a class if the clone is expanded.

>-|-|TRBJ2-6|TRBV2
TGTGCCCCTGGGGGGTTAAGAACTGGGGCCAACGTCCTGACTTTC
CAPGGLRTGANVLTF
>few|TRBD1|TRBJ2-1|TRBV30
TGTGCCTGGAGGCGGGGACAGGGCGTCCTTACAAGCTCCTACAATGAGCAGTTCTTC
CAWRRGQGVLTSSYNEQFF
>-|-|TRBJ1-5|TRBV9
TGTGCCAGCATGAAAGGGGAGGATCAGCCCCAGCATTTT
CASMKGEDQPQHF
>once|-|TRBJ2-5|TRBV11-2
TGTGCCAGCAGCATAGGGGAGTGGCAGACCCAGTACTTC
CASSIGEWQTQYF
>-|-|TRBJ2-7|TRBV18
TGTGCCAGCTCACCCCGCCCCTATGAGCAGTACTTC
CASSPRPYEQYF
>-|-|TRBJ1-2|TRBV10-3
TGTGCCATCAACCCCGGCCGGGACTATGGCTACACCTTC
CAINPGRDYGYTF
>once|-|TRBJ2-7|TRBV11-2
TGTGCCAGCAGCTTAGATCTCGTACCAGGGTACACCTACGAGCAGTACTTC
CASSLDLVPGYTYEQYF
>-|-|TRBJ2-1|TRBV11-2
TGTGCCAGCCATCGACCGGGGGGCGGAGAACAGTTCTTC
CASHRPGGGEQFF
>once|-|TRBJ2-2|TRBV19
TGTGCCAGTAGTAAGGGAAGGGGTCACACCGGGGAGCTGTTTTTT
CASSKGRGHTGELFF
>-|-|TRBJ2-7|TRBV27
TGTGCCAGTCACAGGGATCGCGAGCAGTACTTC
CASHRDREQYF
>-|TRBD2|TRBJ2-1|TRBV18
TGTGCCAGCTCACCAAACTATGCGGGAGCTGGGAACAATGAGCAGTTCTTC
CASSPNYAGAGNNEQFF
>-|-|TRBJ2-5|TRBV20-1
TGCAGTGCCTCTCTCGGGGAGACCCAGTACTTC
CSASLGETQYF
>-|-|TRBJ2-1|TRBV5-1
TGCGCCAGCAGCTTGGGAGGGAGGTCGGAGAATGAGCAGTTCTTC
CASSLGGRSENEQFF
>-|-|TRBJ1-3|TRBV6-4
TGTGCCTCCGAGTGTCCAAACACCATATATTTT
CASECPNTIYF
>-|-|TRBJ2-7|TRBV6-5
TGTGCCAGCAGTTACCGCTACGAGCAGTACTTC
CASSYRYEQYF
>once|TRBD1|TRBJ1-2|TRBV7-9
TGTGCCAGCAGCTTCGGGACAGGGGGCGGCTACACCTTC
CASSFGTGGGYTF
>-|TRBD1|TRBJ1-2|TRBV19
TGTGCCAGTAGTACCAACAGGGGAGCTAACTATGGCTACACCTTC
CASSTNRGANYGYTF
>-|-|TRBJ1-1|TRBV27
TGTGCCAGCAGCCTCACAGTGAACACTGAAGCTTTCTTT
CASSLTVNTEAFF
>-|TRBD1|TRBJ2-7|TRBV11-2
TGTGCCAGCAGCATCAACAGGGGGGTCTACGAGCAGTACTTC
CASSINRGVYEQYF
>-|TRBD1|TRBJ2-7|TRBV10-2
TGCGCCAGCAGGAACTTGGGACAGGGGTACTACGAGCAGTACTTC
CASRNLGQGYYEQYF
>-|-|TRBJ1-5|TRBV6-1
TGTGCCAGCAGTGAAATTGCGACACCTTATAGCAATCAGCCCCAGCATTTT
CASSEIATPYSNQPQHF
>-|-|TRBJ2-7|TRBV30
TGTGCCTGGACCGCGGTCAACTACGAGCAGTACTTC
CAWTAVNYEQYF
>-|-|TRBJ2-7|TRBV27
TGTGCCAGCGGCCTACTACGTGAGCAGTACTTC
CASGLLREQYF
>-|TRBD1|TRBJ2-3|TRBV28
TGTGCCAGCAGGACGACAGGGGGCACAGATACGCAGTATTTT
CASRTTGGTDTQYF
>-|-|TRBJ2-7|TRBV14
TGTGCCAGCAGCCTACGAGATGCCGACTCCTACGAGCAGTACTTC
CASSLRDADSYEQYF
>-|-|TRBJ2-1|TRBV6-1
TGTGCCAGCAGTAACACAGGGAGCTCCTACAATGAGCAGTTCTTC
CASSNTGSSYNEQFF